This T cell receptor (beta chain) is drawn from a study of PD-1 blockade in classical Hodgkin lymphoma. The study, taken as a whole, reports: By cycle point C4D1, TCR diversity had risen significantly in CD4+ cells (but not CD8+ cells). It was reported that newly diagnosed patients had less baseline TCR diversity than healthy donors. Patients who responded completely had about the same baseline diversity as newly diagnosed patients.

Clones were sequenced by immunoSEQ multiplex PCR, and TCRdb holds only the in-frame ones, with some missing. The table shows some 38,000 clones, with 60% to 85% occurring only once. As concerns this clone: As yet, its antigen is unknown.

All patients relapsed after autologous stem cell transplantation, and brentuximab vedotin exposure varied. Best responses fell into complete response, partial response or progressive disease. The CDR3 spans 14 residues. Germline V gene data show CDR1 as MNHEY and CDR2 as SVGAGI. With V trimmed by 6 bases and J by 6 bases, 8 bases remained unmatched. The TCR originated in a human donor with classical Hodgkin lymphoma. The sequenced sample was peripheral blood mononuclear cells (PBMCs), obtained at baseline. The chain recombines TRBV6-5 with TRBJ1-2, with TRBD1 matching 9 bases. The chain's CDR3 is CASRIPGTGHGYTF. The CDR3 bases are TGTGCCAGCAGAATACCCGGGACAGGGCATGGCTACACCTTC.